Listed below are T cell receptor beta chains from one sample, sequenced in a study of T cell repertoires in cytomegalovirus infection. TCRdb independently ran MiXCR on the reads; one entry per CDR3 protein. The sample carries just under 550,000 distinct CDR3 sequences, around 27% recorded once. The sample consisted of PBMCs. The receptors were gathered from a human donor in good health (CMV status not recorded). Some clones in this sample may be carry-over from other donors' samples. Each CDR3 is given without its conserved first and last residue. A D gene is named only where the DNA matches it firmly.

J	V	D	CDR3
TRBJ2-3	TRBV29-1	TRBD2	SVEGLASGATDTQY
TRBJ1-2	TRBV7-9	NA	ASSLSSGDGYT
TRBJ2-7	TRBV20-1	TRBD2	SSDQRESSYEQY
TRBJ2-5	TRBV7-9	TRBD1	ASSLEPGGMETQY
TRBJ2-1	TRBV7-8	TRBD1	ASSRARTGNYNEQF
TRBJ2-1	TRBV12-5	TRBD2	ASGTPPGGLAGDRYNEQF
TRBJ2-5	TRBV28	NA	ASSFGGTETQY
TRBJ2-1	TRBV20-1	TRBD2	SASTYMGTSGRAGQF
TRBJ1-2	TRBV7-9	NA	ASSPQAYNYGYT
TRBJ1-1	TRBV4-2	TRBD1	ASSQGDRGTEAF
TRBJ1-1	TRBV12-3/TRBV12-4	NA	ASSLGGMAEAF
TRBJ2-7	TRBV4-1	TRBD2	ASSQERGLAAYEQY